This TCR beta chain came from a study of CD8+ T cells in alopecia areata. The wider study: It was oral tofacitinib, at 5 to 10 mg twice daily, that treated patients received. Whole-study results and caveats: There was only one nonresponder, so it was unclear how baseline CD8+ expansion relates to response.

This clone was seen only a few times. Its antigen is still unknown. Extracted RNA was reverse transcribed into cDNA, the sequencing template. Generated by immunoSEQ multiplex PCR, the TCRdb table keeps only in-frame clones and is missing some. Of 150,000 to 200,000 clones in the sample, approximately 56% were seen once. The treatment denotes: oral pan-JAK inhibitor, 5-10 mg twice daily. This CDR3 has 13 amino acids. Germline V gene sequence: CDR1 KGHSH, CDR2 LQKENI. V was clipped by 1 base and J by 4 bases, with 7 bases between them. The chain links TRBV18 to TRBJ1-1; D remains ambiguous. This TCR came from a human donor with alopecia areata. The sequences come from CD4+ T cells sorted from blood, collected at week 4, from a patient treated with tofacitinib. The DNA for the CDR3 is TGTGCCAGCTCACCACGAAAAAGCACTGAAGCTTTCTTT. Its translation is CASSPRKSTEAFF.